This TCR beta chain was documented in a study of T cell repertoires in cytomegalovirus infection. Study background: Both CMV infection and a matching HLA type were indicated by public TCR beta signatures.

Germline V gene lookup returns CDR1 DFQATT and CDR2 SNEGSKA (reference sequence). The CDR3 spans 12 residues. V gave up 3 bases and J gave up 6 bases, with 12 bases separating them. Each CDR3 protein gets one entry after TCRdb re-called the reads with MiXCR. The table lists fewer than 300,000 distinct CDR3 sequences, about 25% of them singletons, with approximately 14% in the top ten. Notes on the study in general: Totalled public TCR beta family frequency picked out people who carried CMV plus the relevant HLA. Dominating the ex vivo response were TCR beta clonotypes that were CMV-specific and HLA-C-restricted.

This clonotype showed up just a few times. What it recognizes is unknown. The chain joins TRBV20-1 to TRBJ2-7, with TRBD1 as a possible D gene (5 bases). This TCR was recovered from a human donor in good health (CMV status not recorded). Some clones in this sample may be carry-over from other donors' samples. The sample consisted of PBMCs. The CDR3 region is CSARRQLLEQYF. CDR3 DNA: TGCAGTGCTAGGAGACAGCTCCTCGAGCAGTACTTC.